The 9 T cell receptor beta chains below all came from one sample that was sequenced in a study of cytomegalovirus exposure and HLA in healthy donors. PCR involved 60 Vbeta and 13 Jbeta primers. Method: immunoSEQ multiplex PCR; TCRdb's copy keeps in-frame clones and lacks some. This table holds about 160,000 clones, around 86% found once. The sequenced material came from PBMCs. The receptor source for this set is a girl aged 2 to 9 in good health and CMV-seropositive.

CDR3 in DNA: TGTGCCAGCAGTCCCTCCCGGGGGGCCAAGGGCGATACGCAGTATTTT. Translating gives CASSPSRGAKGDTQYF. The chain carries TRBV27 and TRBJ2-3; a possible D gene is TRBD2 (7 bases). The CDR3 is 16 amino acids. Germline CDR1 is MNHEY and CDR2 is SMNVEV (reference sequence). Trimming left V 5 bases short and J 6 bases short, with 21 bases between.

The chain is built from TRBV30 and TRBJ2-5; no clear D. CDR1 is GTSNPN and CDR2 is SVGIG in the germline V gene (reference sequence). CDR3 size: 11 residues. Deletions cut 8 bases from V and 2 bases from J, with 9 bases between. CDR3 DNA sequence: TGTGCCCGCGGAATTCAAGAGACCCAGTACTTC. The encoded protein is CARGIQETQYF.

J is TRBJ2-1 and V is TRBV18, with D possibly matching TRBD2 (5 bases). V dropped 3 bases and J dropped 2 bases, with 8 bases sitting between them. CDR1 is KGHSH, CDR2 LQKENI, per germline. This CDR3 is 14 amino acids long. CDR3 nucleotide sequence: TGTGCCAGCTCACCGAGGACTGCCTACAATGAGCAGTTCTTC. Protein: CASSPRTAYNEQFF.

Comments on this clone: The junction differs from germline at one of its ends, possibly a read error. V gene TRBV5-4 combines with J gene TRBJ2-1; no firm D call. Germline-derived CDR1 and CDR2 are SGHNT and YYREEE (reference sequence). CDR3 size: 16 residues. The CDR3 nucleotides are TGTACCAGCAGCCCCCTTTCTACGGAGCTTACTAATGAGCAGTTCTTC. The encoded protein is CTSSPLSTELTNEQFF.

The chain combines TRBV4-2 with TRBJ2-1; perhaps TRBD1 as D (6 bases). The CDR3 runs 15 residues. Germline V gives CDR1 LGHNA, CDR2 YNFKEQ. V lost 4 bases and J lost 6, with 16 bases in between. The CDR3: CASSPGAGDRNEQFF. For the CDR3, the DNA is TGTGCCAGCAGCCCTGGGGCAGGGGATCGCAATGAGCAGTTCTTC.

This sequence joins TRBV28 and TRBJ2-2; D gene uncertain. V shed 3 bases and J shed 4 bases, with 9 bases lying between them. In germline, CDR1 is MDHEN, CDR2 SYDVKM. This CDR3 is built from 14 residues. For the CDR3, the DNA is TGTGCCAGCAGTTTCCGCGGCAGCACCGGGGAGCTGTTTTTT. Protein: CASSFRGSTGELFF.

This chain joins TRBV2 and TRBJ2-3; D is perhaps TRBD1 (6 bases). The CDR3 consists of 14 residues. Germline CDR1 SNHLY, CDR2 FYNNEI. The ends were cut back, 1 base at V and 4 bases at J, with 9 bases in the middle. This chain's CDR3 is CASSEDRAADTQYF. The CDR3, as DNA: TGTGCCAGCAGTGAAGACAGGGCCGCAGATACGCAGTATTTT.

V and J are TRBV5-1 and TRBJ1-1; D is unclear. This CDR3 has 13 residues. CDR1 is SGHRS and CDR2 is YFSETQ in the germline V gene. The V end was cut by 6 bases, the J end by 0 bases, with 9 bases between. CDR3 sequence: CASNPGVNTEAFF. The CDR3 DNA sequence: TGCGCCAGCAACCCGGGTGTGAACACTGAAGCTTTCTTT. The full variable domain, completed using reference TRBV5-1 and TRBJ1-1, is KAGVTQTPRYLIKTRGQQVTLSCSPISGHRSVSWYQQTPGQGLQFLFEYFSETQRNKGNFPGRFSGRQFSNSRSEMNVSTLELGDSALYLCASNPGVNTEAFFGQGTRLTVV.

This rearrangement joins TRBV30 to TRBJ2-3; 7 bases are shared with TRBD2. After removal of 0 bases from V and 8 bases from J, the junction contained 14 bases not matched to a gene. The CDR3 spans 16 residues. Per the germline V gene, CDR1 is GTSNPN and CDR2 is SVGIG (reference sequence). CDR3 in DNA: TGTGCCTGGAGTGTACAGTCGGGGGGTGGGGGGGGTACGCAGTATTTT. This encodes CAWSVQSGGGGGTQYF.